Below, 32 T cell receptor beta chains from the same sample are listed, as sequenced in a study of CXCR3-negative and CXCR3-positive naive CD8 T cells. Study-level results: For CXCR3-positive naive cells, TRB CDR3s were more hydrophobic than those of CXCR3-negative naive cells.

No cognate antigen is known for these TCRs. All TRB cDNA libraries came from 5' RACE performed with UMI labels. Following a re-call of the 5' RACE reads, TCRdb has one entry per CDR3 protein and lacks DNA. With roughly 61,000 distinct CDR3 sequences in the sample, the ten largest clones hold more than 0.45%. Sequenced input: naive CXCR3+ CD8+ T cells from blood. Subset noted: CD45RO-CCR7+CD27+CD95- naive CD8+ T cells expressing CXCR3 (TNR3+). The receptor source for this set is a human donor in good health. Some clones in this sample may be carry-over from other donors' samples.

The V gene is TRBV7-9, the J gene TRBJ2-7; the TRBD1 assignment by TCRdb is unverifiable without DNA. The CDR3 consists of 14 residues. CDR1 is SEHNR and CDR2 is FQNEAQ in the germline V gene (reference sequence). The CDR3 loop reads CASSLKGQSYEQYF.

The chain recombines TRBV15 with TRBJ1-2; TCRdb's D gene call, TRBD1, goes unchecked for lack of DNA. The CDR3 is made up of 17 amino acids. Germline-derived CDR1 and CDR2 are LNHNV and YYDKDF (reference sequence). The CDR3 spells CATSSTMPGTGYYGYTF. Complete variable domain (other parts from reference TRBV15 and TRBJ1-2): DAMVIQNPRYQVTQFGKPVTLSCSQTLNHNVMYWYQQKSSQAPKLLFHYYDKDFNNEADTPDNFQSRRPNTSFCFLDIRSPGLGDTAMYLCATSSTMPGTGYYGYTFGSGTRLTVV.

This rearrangement joins TRBV6-2 or TRBV6-3 to TRBJ2-7; absent DNA, TCRdb's TRBD1 call cannot be checked. Germline lookup yields CDR1 MNHEY and CDR2 SVGEGT. This CDR3 has 13 amino acids. CDR3: CASSYPGPSEQYF.

The chain links TRBV29-1 to TRBJ2-2; TCRdb lists TRBD1, though no DNA is available to test this call. The V gene's germline CDR1 is SQVTM and CDR2 ANQGSEA. The CDR3 runs to 15 residues. The CDR3 region is CSVAPTGIGTGERFF.

The chain joins TRBV20-1 to TRBJ2-7; TCRdb proposes TRBD1, but this gene call is untestable without DNA. Germline CDR1 and CDR2: DFQATT and SNEGSKA (reference sequence). The CDR3 totals 13 residues. The CDR3 reads CSARATGSYEQYF.

The V call is TRBV7-9, the J call TRBJ2-3; the TCRdb call, TRBD2, lacks DNA for checking. The CDR3 is 15 residues long. The germline CDR1 and CDR2 sequences are SEHNR and FQNEAQ (reference sequence). The CDR3 spells CASSYRAGGSDTQYF.

The V and J genes are TRBV29-1 and TRBJ2-1; TCRdb proposes TRBD2, but this gene call is untestable without DNA. The germline V gene encodes CDR1 SQVTM and CDR2 ANQGSEA. There are 17 residues in the CDR3. The CDR3 loop reads CSVEPGGVGGMVGEQFF.

This sequence joins TRBV12-3 or TRBV12-4 and TRBJ2-7. The CDR3 is made up of 13 amino acids. CDR3: CASSFGNTYEQYF.

The chain recombines TRBV12-3 or TRBV12-4 with TRBJ2-4; the D call from TCRdb, TRBD1, cannot be confirmed without DNA. The length of the CDR3 is 18 residues. The CDR3 loop is CASSFRAAMPLAKNIQYF.

The chain joins TRBV29-1 to TRBJ2-5; TCRdb indicates TRBD1, and absent DNA this call remains unverified. The CDR3 is made up of 13 amino acids. Germline V lookup: CDR1 SQVTM, CDR2 ANQGSEA. The CDR3: CSVDETGRKTQYF.

This chain joins TRBV7-2 and TRBJ2-1; absent DNA, TCRdb's TRBD2 call cannot be checked. This CDR3 spans 17 amino acids. Germline V lookup: CDR1 SGHTA, CDR2 FQGNSA. CDR3 sequence reads: CASSTGLVLSSYNEQFF.

The gene calls are TRBV28 and TRBJ2-2; TCRdb's assignment of TRBD1 cannot be checked, as there is no DNA. This CDR3 spans 15 amino acids. CDR1 MDHEN and CDR2 SYDVKM come from the germline V gene. The CDR3 is CASRMGQGNTGELFF.

The chain is built from TRBV6-6 and TRBJ2-1; as DNA is missing, the TRBD1 call by TCRdb cannot be tested. The length of the CDR3 is 16 residues. CDR1 MNHNY and CDR2 SVGAGI come from the germline V gene (reference sequence). CDR3: CASTTNGDSRYNEQFF.

This chain joins TRBV7-3 and TRBJ1-2; lacking DNA, the TRBD1 call made by TCRdb goes unchecked. The CDR3 is 13 residues long. Germline assignment: CDR1 SGHTA and CDR2 FQGTGA. The CDR3: CASSLGEGYGYTF.

J is TRBJ2-6 and V is TRBV4-3; TCRdb returns TRBD1, unconfirmable since there is no DNA. Germline lookup yields CDR1 LGHNA and CDR2 YSLEER. The CDR3 is 18 amino acids. The chain's CDR3 is CASSQGGQGPSGANVLTF.

The genes are TRBV28 and TRBJ2-1; TCRdb returns TRBD2, unconfirmable since there is no DNA. The CDR3 runs to 15 residues. Germline V lookup: CDR1 MDHEN, CDR2 SYDVKM. CDR3 region: CASSGLAGVWNEQFF. The full variable domain, rest sourced from reference TRBV28 and TRBJ2-1, is DVKVTQSSRYLVKRTGEKVFLECVQDMDHENMFWYRQDPGLGLRLIYFSYDVKMKEKGDIPEGYSVSREKKERFSLILESASTNQTSMYLCASSGLAGVWNEQFFGPGTRLTVL.

The CDR3 reads CASSSPSGGTYEQYF. The V gene is TRBV7-6, the J gene TRBJ2-7. Germline loops: CDR1 SGHVS, CDR2 FNYEAQ. This CDR3 region has 15 residues.

The chain is built from TRBV9 and TRBJ1-3; TCRdb outputs TRBD1, but without DNA this stays unchecked. Germline V gene sequence: CDR1 SGDLS, CDR2 YYNGEE. The CDR3 covers 15 residues. The CDR3 reads CASSVGGHSGNTIYF. Full variable domain (remainder filled in from reference TRBV9 and TRBJ1-3): DSGVTQTPKHLITATGQRVTLRCSPRSGDLSVYWYQQSLDQGLQFLIQYYNGEERAKGNILERFSAQQFPDLHSELNLSSLELGDSALYFCASSVGGHSGNTIYFGEGSWLTVV.

The chain recombines TRBV11-2 with TRBJ1-6; TCRdb designates TRBD1, a call that cannot be tested without DNA. The CDR3 extends over 16 amino acids. The germline CDR1 and CDR2 sequences are SGHAT and FQNNGV. The chain's CDR3 is CASSPPGTGEGSPLHF.

This sequence joins TRBV20-1 and TRBJ2-7. The CDR3 sequence is 11 residues long. The V gene's germline CDR1 is DFQATT and CDR2 SNEGSKA (reference sequence). The CDR3 spells CSAQSSYEQYF.

The CDR3 spells CASPRWHLSSGNTIYF. This rearrangement joins TRBV21-1 to TRBJ1-3. TRBV21-1 is classified as a pseudogene. The CDR3 is 16 amino acids.

The chain uses TRBV7-6 and TRBJ2-1; without DNA, the TCRdb call of TRBD1 cannot be checked. The CDR3 covers 15 residues. Germline V gives CDR1 SGHVS, CDR2 FNYEAQ. CDR3 region: CASSAGPTGKNEQFF.

The chain couples TRBV4-3 to TRBJ2-7; the D call of TRBD2 rests on TCRdb alone, since no DNA is present to check it. Germline V gives CDR1 LGHNA, CDR2 YSLEER. CDR3 length equals 16 residues. CDR3: CASSQGGLVRTYEQYF.

The gene calls are TRBV20-1 and TRBJ2-7. Germline V gene sequence: CDR1 DFQATT, CDR2 SNEGSKA (reference sequence). The CDR3 has 12 amino acids. This CDR3 reads CSARDSGYEQYF.

The chain combines TRBV7-3 with TRBJ1-1. From germline, CDR1 is SGHTA and CDR2 FQGTGA. The CDR3 spans 15 residues. CDR3 in amino acids: CASSLMLGSDTEAFF. Looking up the rest from reference TRBV7-3 and TRBJ1-1 gives the full variable domain: GAGVSQTPSNKVTEKGKYVELRCDPISGHTALYWYRQSLGQGPEFLIYFQGTGAADDSGLPNDRFFAVRPEGSVSTLKIQRTERGDSAVYLCASSLMLGSDTEAFFGQGTRLTVV.

The gene calls are TRBV20-1 and TRBJ2-7; TCRdb's D gene call, TRBD1, goes unchecked for lack of DNA. Germline V gene sequence: CDR1 DFQATT, CDR2 SNEGSKA (reference sequence). The CDR3 has 14 amino acids. CDR3: CSARDDRGLNEQYF.

The chain joins TRBV29-1 to TRBJ2-1. This CDR3 is 13 amino acids long. CDR1 is SQVTM, CDR2 ANQGSEA, per germline. This CDR3 is CSQIAGSYNEQFF.

V gene TRBV3-1 combines with J gene TRBJ2-4; as DNA is missing, the TRBD1 call by TCRdb cannot be tested. The CDR3 contains 16 residues. Germline CDR1 and CDR2: LGHDT and YNNKEL (reference sequence). CDR3 sequence: CASSHPSGSSKNIQYF.

CDR3 region: CASSFEGYEQYF. The chain links TRBV7-2 to TRBJ2-7. Germline CDR1 and CDR2: SGHTA and FQGNSA. This CDR3 region has 12 residues.

V and J are TRBV4-3 and TRBJ1-5. The CDR3 extends over 16 amino acids. Germline V gives CDR1 LGHNA, CDR2 YSLEER. The CDR3 region is CASSQDRVFSGQPQHF.

This rearrangement joins TRBV7-9 to TRBJ2-5; the D call from TCRdb, TRBD1, cannot be confirmed without DNA. Germline-derived CDR1 and CDR2 are SEHNR and FQNEAQ (reference sequence). The CDR3 runs to 13 residues. CDR3 residues: CASSPGQGETQYF.

The chain carries TRBV12-3 or TRBV12-4 and TRBJ2-7; TCRdb's D call, TRBD1, is unchecked because there is no DNA. This CDR3 spans 15 amino acids. The CDR3: CASSPPWDRNYEQYF.